These T cell receptor beta chains were read from a single sample in a study of beta chain features in type 1 diabetes. The repertoire was sequenced with immunoSEQ multiplex PCR; TCRdb's copy has only in-frame clones and lacks some. The profile covers some 410,000 clones, with over 9.5% appearing a single time and approximately 0.05% taken by the ten largest. The sample comprised naive CD4+ T cells from blood. Receptors originate from a woman aged 18-30 years in good health. Both conserved end residues are trimmed from each CDR3. A D gene is named only where the DNA matches it firmly. The size of a clone is reported for some rows only, either as once, few or many, or as a class for expanded clones.

clone size: -
D gene: -
V gene: TRBV6-6
CDR3 protein: ASSYSNLGENTEAF

clone size: few
D gene: -
V gene: TRBV7-2
CDR3 protein: ASSLQGDQPQH

clone size: -
D gene: -
V gene: TRBV5-4
CDR3 protein: ASSVGGTLGQETQY

clone size: -
D gene: -
V gene: TRBV5-6
CDR3 protein: ASSWGETQY

clone size: -
D gene: TRBD2
V gene: TRBV9
CDR3 protein: ASSGSAGFPYNEQF

clone size: -
D gene: -
V gene: TRBV6-5
CDR3 protein: ASSAPGAYGYT

clone size: -
D gene: -
V gene: TRBV25-1
CDR3 protein: ASSEGGFFSGANVLT

clone size: few
D gene: -
V gene: TRBV28
CDR3 protein: ASSLGGATDTQY

clone size: few
D gene: -
V gene: TRBV29-1
CDR3 protein: SGRSQDSTDTQY

clone size: -
D gene: -
V gene: TRBV5-6
CDR3 protein: ASSSPWGDNSPLH

clone size: -
D gene: -
V gene: TRBV9
CDR3 protein: ASSIVSGANVLT

clone size: -
D gene: -
V gene: TRBV25-1
CDR3 protein: ASSEKRAVSYNEQF

clone size: -
D gene: -
V gene: TRBV19
CDR3 protein: ASSVADHNEQF

clone size: few
D gene: TRBD1
V gene: TRBV4-1
CDR3 protein: ASGDRDLENIQY

clone size: -
D gene: -
V gene: TRBV19
CDR3 protein: ASSNPLLRGIDTQY

clone size: few
D gene: -
V gene: TRBV4-3
CDR3 protein: ASSQEGPPGGTDTQY

clone size: few
D gene: TRBD1
V gene: TRBV5-1
CDR3 protein: ASSPGTGAYNEQF

clone size: few
D gene: TRBD2
V gene: TRBV11-1
CDR3 protein: ASSFVLASRYEQY

clone size: few
D gene: -
V gene: TRBV7-9
CDR3 protein: ASSLAPSNEKLF

clone size: few
D gene: TRBD2
V gene: TRBV29-1
CDR3 protein: TILAGVSYNEQF

clone size: few
D gene: -
V gene: TRBV7-2
CDR3 protein: ASSGQETQY

clone size: -
D gene: TRBD1
V gene: TRBV18
CDR3 protein: ASSPRTGGKETQY

clone size: few
D gene: -
V gene: TRBV5-1
CDR3 protein: ASSADQETQY

clone size: few
D gene: -
V gene: TRBV27
CDR3 protein: ASSLGRDQPQH

clone size: few
D gene: -
V gene: TRBV5-1
CDR3 protein: ASSLPGPVNTGELF

clone size: few
D gene: -
V gene: TRBV19
CDR3 protein: ASSLPGGLRELF

clone size: few
D gene: TRBD2
V gene: TRBV9
CDR3 protein: ASSVLAEAGELF

clone size: -
D gene: -
V gene: TRBV7-2
CDR3 protein: ASSGRQRNEQF

clone size: -
D gene: -
V gene: TRBV19
CDR3 protein: ASSVGQSYNEQF

clone size: few
D gene: -
V gene: TRBV21-1
CDR3 protein: ASSRGRTNEKLF

clone size: few
D gene: -
V gene: TRBV25-1
CDR3 protein: ASTVIGLNEQY

clone size: few
D gene: -
V gene: TRBV7-2
CDR3 protein: ASSLGAGPIYEQY

clone size: -
D gene: -
V gene: TRBV2
CDR3 protein: ASSEYTEAF

clone size: -
D gene: TRBD2
V gene: TRBV7-3
CDR3 protein: ASSLGLEGATSQY

clone size: -
D gene: -
V gene: TRBV9
CDR3 protein: ASSVEGPDTQY

clone size: -
D gene: TRBD1
V gene: TRBV7-3
CDR3 protein: ASSLTGTGFNEQF

clone size: -
D gene: -
V gene: TRBV7-9
CDR3 protein: ASSLGLATTPYGYT

clone size: few
D gene: TRBD2
V gene: TRBV6-6
CDR3 protein: ASSYKVAGAVYEQF

clone size: few
D gene: -
V gene: TRBV9
CDR3 protein: ASSVGPVYQETQY

clone size: few
D gene: -
V gene: TRBV14
CDR3 protein: ASSQVRGGYT

clone size: few
D gene: TRBD1
V gene: TRBV9
CDR3 protein: ASSVRGQFQETQY

clone size: few
D gene: -
V gene: TRBV6-5
CDR3 protein: ASSYSTSRAYGYT

clone size: few
D gene: -
V gene: TRBV28
CDR3 protein: ASRHSGRGPRSGANVLT

clone size: -
D gene: TRBD2
V gene: TRBV7-2
CDR3 protein: ASSWTGRRTSGPYEQY

clone size: -
D gene: TRBD1
V gene: TRBV4-2
CDR3 protein: ASNARVRDRDYNEQF